These T cell receptor beta chains were read from a single sample in a study of blood T cell repertoires in COVID-19. Assay: immunoSEQ multiplex PCR; the TCRdb copy retains only in-frame clones and omits some. The sample contains about 100,000 clones, about two thirds of which appear only once. The sample was peripheral blood. Receptors were obtained from a middle-aged woman with acute or convalescent COVID-19. Each CDR3 is given without its conserved first and last residue. Each record gives: clone size, V gene, J gene, CDR3 protein. A clone size is listed for some rows: how often the clone was seen (once, few, many), or a class if it is expanded.

>.|TRBV6-5|TRBJ2-1
ASTDGLPYNEQF
>.|TRBV27|TRBJ1-2
ASRRAGANYGYT
>.|TRBV6-6|TRBJ1-4
ASSYRGGNNEKLF
>.|TRBV3-1/TRBV3-2|TRBJ2-6
ASSKGAGANVLT
>.|TRBV19|TRBJ1-4
ASSKGQGREKLF
>.|TRBV15|TRBJ2-2
ATSRGGLGQELNTGELF
>.|TRBV5-1|TRBJ2-1
ASSWSELYTYNEQF
>few|TRBV6-5|TRBJ1-5
ASTLRRQVNQPQH
>.|TRBV4-2|TRBJ2-5
ASSQEGTGNGETQY
>.|TRBV3-1/TRBV3-2|TRBJ2-3
ASSQVRDTQY
>few|TRBV7-2|TRBJ1-3
ASSYRPRNTIY
>.|TRBV18|TRBJ2-3
ASSPKTRDRFTDTQY
>.|TRBV6-1|TRBJ2-7
ASSEGLAGPYEQY
>.|TRBV6-5|TRBJ2-2
ASSSSSRNTGELF
>.|TRBV5-1|TRBJ1-1
ASSLALSTEAF
>.|TRBV3-1/TRBV3-2|TRBJ2-3
ASSRTSPDTQY
>.|TRBV6-1|TRBJ2-7
ASSEGNREEY
>.|TRBV30|TRBJ2-3
AWREGQVVQIGTQY
>.|TRBV21-1|TRBJ1-2
ASSISAPPNYGYT
>.|TRBV5-4|TRBJ2-5
ASSFEGAGIASETQY
>.|TRBV2|TRBJ2-1
ASRGLFNEQF
>once|TRBV5-1|TRBJ1-3
ASSLAGGLGGNTIY
>.|TRBV4-3|TRBJ1-5
ASSQDLSATGRSQPQH
>once|TRBV19|TRBJ2-1
ASSSEGRGNNEQF
>few|TRBV11-2|TRBJ1-3
ASSFGRGASSGNTIY
>.|TRBV5-6|TRBJ2-1
ASSLVGDSYNEQF
>.|TRBV6-1|TRBJ2-7
ASSSRLAGAYEQY
>once|TRBV4-2|TRBJ1-5
ASSLDINSNQPQH
>.|TRBV11-2|TRBJ1-1
ASSLEGRASEAF
>.|TRBV4-3|TRBJ2-1
ASSQGLTSGGVDEQF
>once|TRBV3-1/TRBV3-2|TRBJ2-7
ASSRMGGTGTYEQY
>.|TRBV6-5|TRBJ2-2
ASRTPQATGELF
>many|TRBV4-2|TRBJ2-7
ASSSRAGGSYEQY